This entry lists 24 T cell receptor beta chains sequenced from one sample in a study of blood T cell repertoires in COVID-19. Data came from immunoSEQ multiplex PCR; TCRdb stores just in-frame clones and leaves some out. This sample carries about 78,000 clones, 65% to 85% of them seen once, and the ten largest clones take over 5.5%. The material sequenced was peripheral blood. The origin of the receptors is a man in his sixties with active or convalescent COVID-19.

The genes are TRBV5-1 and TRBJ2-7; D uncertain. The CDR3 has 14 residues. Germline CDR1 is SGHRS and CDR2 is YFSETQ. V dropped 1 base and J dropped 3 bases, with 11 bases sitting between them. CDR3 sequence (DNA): TGCGCCAGCAGCTTGCACAGCCTATACTACGAGCAGTACTTC. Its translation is CASSLHSLYYEQYF.

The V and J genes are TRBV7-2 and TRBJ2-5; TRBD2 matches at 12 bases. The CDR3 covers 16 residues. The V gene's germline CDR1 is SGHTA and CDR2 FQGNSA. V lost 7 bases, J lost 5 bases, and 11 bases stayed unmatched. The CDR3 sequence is CASTLGASGGAETQYF. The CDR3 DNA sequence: TGTGCCAGCACCCTAGGAGCTAGCGGGGGGGCGGAGACCCAGTACTTC.

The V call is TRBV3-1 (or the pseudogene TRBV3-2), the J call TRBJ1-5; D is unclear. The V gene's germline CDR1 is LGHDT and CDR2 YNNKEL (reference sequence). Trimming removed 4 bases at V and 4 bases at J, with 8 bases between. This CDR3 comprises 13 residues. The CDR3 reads CASSPRLNQPQHF. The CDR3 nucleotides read TGTGCCAGCAGCCCCAGACTAAATCAGCCCCAGCATTTT.

Written as DNA, the CDR3 is TGCGCCAGCAGCCAAGAAAAAAGGAGATCCACTGAAGCTTTCTTT. This codes for CASSQEKRRSTEAFF. The chain uses TRBV4-1 and TRBJ1-1, with D unclear. Germline V gene lookup returns CDR1 MGHRA and CDR2 YSYEKL. This CDR3 is built from 15 residues. V lost 0 bases, J lost 4 bases, and 12 bases lay in between.

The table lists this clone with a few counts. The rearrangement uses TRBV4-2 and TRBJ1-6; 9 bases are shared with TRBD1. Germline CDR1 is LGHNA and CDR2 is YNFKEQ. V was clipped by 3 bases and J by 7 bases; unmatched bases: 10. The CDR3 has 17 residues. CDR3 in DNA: TGTGCCAGCAGCCAGGGACAGGGCGGGGCGAAGAATTCACCCCTCCACTTT. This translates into CASSQGQGGAKNSPLHF.

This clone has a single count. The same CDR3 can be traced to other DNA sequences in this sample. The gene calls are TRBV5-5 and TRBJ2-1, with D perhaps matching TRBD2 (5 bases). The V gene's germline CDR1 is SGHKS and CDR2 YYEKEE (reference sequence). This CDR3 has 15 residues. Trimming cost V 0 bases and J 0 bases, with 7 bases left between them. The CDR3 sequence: CASSLGGSSYNEQFF. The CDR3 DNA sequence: TGTGCCAGCAGCTTGGGAGGGAGCTCCTACAATGAGCAGTTCTTC. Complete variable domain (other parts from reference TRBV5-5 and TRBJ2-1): DAGVTQSPTHLIKTRGQQVTLRCSPISGHKSVSWYQQVLGQGPQFIFQYYEKEERGRGNFPDRFSARQFPNYSSELNVNALLLGDSALYLCASSLGGSSYNEQFFGPGTRLTVL.

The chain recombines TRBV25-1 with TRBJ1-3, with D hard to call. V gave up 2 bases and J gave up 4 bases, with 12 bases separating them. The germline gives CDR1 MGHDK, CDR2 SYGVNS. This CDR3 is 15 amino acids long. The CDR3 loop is CASSEVGGRGNTIYF. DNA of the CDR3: TGTGCCAGCAGTGAAGTGGGAGGGCGAGGAAACACCATATATTTT.

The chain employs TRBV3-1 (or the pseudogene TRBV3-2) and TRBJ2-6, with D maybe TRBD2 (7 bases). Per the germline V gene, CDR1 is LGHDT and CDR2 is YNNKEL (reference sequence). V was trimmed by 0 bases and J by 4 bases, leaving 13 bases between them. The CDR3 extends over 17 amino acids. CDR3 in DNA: TGTGCCAGCAGCCAAGAGAGTGGGGGGGCCGGGGCCAACGTCCTGACTTTC. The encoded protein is CASSQESGGAGANVLTF.

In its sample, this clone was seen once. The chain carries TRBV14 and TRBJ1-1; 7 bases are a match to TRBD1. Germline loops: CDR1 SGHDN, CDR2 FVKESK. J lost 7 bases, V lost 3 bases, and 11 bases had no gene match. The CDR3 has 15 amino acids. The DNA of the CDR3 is TGTGCCAGCAGCCAGACCCAGATCGGGACAGTTGAAGCTTTCTTT. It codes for CASSQTQIGTVEAFF.

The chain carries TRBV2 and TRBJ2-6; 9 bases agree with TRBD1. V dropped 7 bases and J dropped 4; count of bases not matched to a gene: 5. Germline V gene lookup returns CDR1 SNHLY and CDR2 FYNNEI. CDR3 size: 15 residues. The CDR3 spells CASTIQGAGANVLTF. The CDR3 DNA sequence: TGTGCCAGCACAATACAGGGGGCCGGGGCCAACGTCCTGACTTTC.

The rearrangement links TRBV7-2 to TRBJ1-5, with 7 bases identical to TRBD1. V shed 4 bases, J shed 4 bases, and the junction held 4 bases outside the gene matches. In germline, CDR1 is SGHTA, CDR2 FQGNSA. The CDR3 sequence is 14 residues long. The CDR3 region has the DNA TGTGCCAGCAGCTCTAGGACAGGTAATCAGCCCCAGCATTTT. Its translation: CASSSRTGNQPQHF.

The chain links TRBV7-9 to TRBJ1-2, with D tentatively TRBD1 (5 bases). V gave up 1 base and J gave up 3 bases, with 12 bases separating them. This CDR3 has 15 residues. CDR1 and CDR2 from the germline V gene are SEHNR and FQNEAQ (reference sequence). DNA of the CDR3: TGTGCCAGCAGCTTAGTGGGGGGTATGGACTATGGCTACACCTTC. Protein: CASSLVGGMDYGYTF.

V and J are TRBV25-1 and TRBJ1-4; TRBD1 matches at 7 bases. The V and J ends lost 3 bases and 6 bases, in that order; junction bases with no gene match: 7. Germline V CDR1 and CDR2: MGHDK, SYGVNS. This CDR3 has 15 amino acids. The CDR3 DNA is TGTGCCAGCAGTGACGGTCTGCAGGGGGATGAAAAACTGTTTTTT. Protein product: CASSDGLQGDEKLFF.

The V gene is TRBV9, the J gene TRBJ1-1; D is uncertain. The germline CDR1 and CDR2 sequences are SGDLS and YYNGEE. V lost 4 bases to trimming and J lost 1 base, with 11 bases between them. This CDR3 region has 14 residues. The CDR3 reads CASSPGSPNTEAFF. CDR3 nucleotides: TGTGCCAGCAGCCCCGGGAGCCCGAACACTGAAGCTTTCTTT.

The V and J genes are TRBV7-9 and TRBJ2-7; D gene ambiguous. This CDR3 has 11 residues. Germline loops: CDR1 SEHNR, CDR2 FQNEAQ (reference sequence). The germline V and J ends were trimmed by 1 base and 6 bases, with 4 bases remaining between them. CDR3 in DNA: TGTGCCAGCAGCTTAGATCGCGAGCAGTACTTC. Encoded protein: CASSLDREQYF.

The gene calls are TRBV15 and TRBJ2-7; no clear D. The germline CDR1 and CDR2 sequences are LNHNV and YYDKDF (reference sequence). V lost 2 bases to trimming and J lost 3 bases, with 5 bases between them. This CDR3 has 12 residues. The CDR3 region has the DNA TGTGCCACCAGCAGATCTAACTACGAGCAGTACTTC. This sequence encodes CATSRSNYEQYF.

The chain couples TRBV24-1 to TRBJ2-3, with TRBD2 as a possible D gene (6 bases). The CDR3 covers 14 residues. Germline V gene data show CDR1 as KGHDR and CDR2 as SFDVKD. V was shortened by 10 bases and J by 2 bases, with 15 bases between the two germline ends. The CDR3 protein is CATGSWGDTDTQYF. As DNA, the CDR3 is TGTGCCACTGGCTCGTGGGGGGACACAGATACGCAGTATTTT.

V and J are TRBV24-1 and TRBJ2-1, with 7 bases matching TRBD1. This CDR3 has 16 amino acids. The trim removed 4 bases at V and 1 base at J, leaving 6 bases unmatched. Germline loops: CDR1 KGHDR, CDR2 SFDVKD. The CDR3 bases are TGTGCCACCAGTGACCCCCAGGGGGATTCCTACAATGAGCAGTTCTTC. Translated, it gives CATSDPQGDSYNEQFF.

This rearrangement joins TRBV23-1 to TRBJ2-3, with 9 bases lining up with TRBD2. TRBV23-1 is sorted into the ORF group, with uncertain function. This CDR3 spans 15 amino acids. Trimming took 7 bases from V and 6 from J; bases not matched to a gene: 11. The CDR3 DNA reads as TGCGCCAGCAAATTTACTAGCGGGCCCCGTGATACGCAGTATTTT. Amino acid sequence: CASKFTSGPRDTQYF.

This CDR3 is CSVRSGFEQYF. DNA for the CDR3: TGCAGTGTGCGGTCGGGGTTTGAGCAGTACTTC. The chain links TRBV20-1 to TRBJ2-7; D might be TRBD2 (5 bases). From germline, CDR1 is DFQATT and CDR2 SNEGSKA (reference sequence). There are 11 residues in the CDR3. The V end was cut by 7 bases, the J end by 7 bases, with 14 bases between.

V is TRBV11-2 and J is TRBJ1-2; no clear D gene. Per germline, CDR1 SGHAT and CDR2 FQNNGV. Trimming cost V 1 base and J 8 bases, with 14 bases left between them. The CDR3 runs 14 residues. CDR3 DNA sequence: TGTGCCAGCAGCTTAGTCTCCACTCGGGGAGGCTACACCTTC. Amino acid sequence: CASSLVSTRGGYTF.

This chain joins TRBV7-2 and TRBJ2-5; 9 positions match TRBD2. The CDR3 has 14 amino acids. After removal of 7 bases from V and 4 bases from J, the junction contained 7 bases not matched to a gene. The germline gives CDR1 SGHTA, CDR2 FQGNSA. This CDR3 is CASTSRGGAETQYF. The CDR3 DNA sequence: TGTGCCAGCACCTCGCGGGGGGGCGCAGAGACCCAGTACTTC.

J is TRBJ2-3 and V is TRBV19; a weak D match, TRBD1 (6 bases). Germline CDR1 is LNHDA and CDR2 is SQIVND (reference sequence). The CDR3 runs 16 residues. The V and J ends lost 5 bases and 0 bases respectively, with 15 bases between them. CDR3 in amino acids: CASSPRLGHSTDTQYF. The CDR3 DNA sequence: TGTGCCAGTAGTCCTCGATTGGGACACAGCACAGATACGCAGTATTTT.

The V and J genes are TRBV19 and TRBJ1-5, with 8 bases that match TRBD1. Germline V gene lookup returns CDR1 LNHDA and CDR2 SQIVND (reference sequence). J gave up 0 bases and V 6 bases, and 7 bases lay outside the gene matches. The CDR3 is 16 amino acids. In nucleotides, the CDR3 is TGTGCCAGTAGGGAATGGGGACAGGATAGCAATCAGCCCCAGCATTTT. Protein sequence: CASREWGQDSNQPQHF.